These T cell receptor beta chains were read from a single sample in a study of blood T cell repertoires in COVID-19. The table came from immunoSEQ multiplex PCR; TCRdb's copy has only in-frame clones and leaves some out. In the table there are around 250,000 clones, around 80% of which are singletons. The source material was PBMCs or T cells enriched from blood (not recorded which). The receptors shown here come from a man aged 40-49 years who had been exposed to COVID-19. Both conserved end residues are part of each CDR3. D genes are given only for firm matches. Size tells how often a clone was seen (once, few, many) or the class of an expanded clone, and some rows leave it out.

>TRBV9|TRBJ2-3|NA|NA
TGTGCCAGCAGCCCCGGGGGGCTAAGTCCAGATACGCAGTATTTT
CASSPGGLSPDTQYF
>TRBV5-1|TRBJ2-7|once|TRBD1
TGCGCCAGCAGCTTGGGACAGGGGGCCGTGTACGAGCAGTACTTC
CASSLGQGAVYEQYF
>TRBV7-8|TRBJ1-2|once|NA
TGTGCCAGCAGCTTAGAAACCGGACAGAGGGATAGAAGCTACACCTTC
CASSLETGQRDRSYTF
>TRBV7-9|TRBJ1-4|NA|TRBD1
TGTGCCAGCAGCTTAGTCACCGGGACAGGGGAAAAACTGTTTTTT
CASSLVTGTGEKLFF
>TRBV5-1|TRBJ1-4|NA|TRBD1
TGCGCCAGCAGTCCAACAGGGGGCGTAAGAGGAAAACTGTTTTTT
CASSPTGGVRGKLFF
>TRBV2|TRBJ2-1|once|TRBD1
TGTGCCAGCAGTGAAGCTAGGGACAGCCAGTTCTTC
CASSEARDSQFF
>TRBV19|TRBJ2-1|NA|NA
TGTGCCAGTAGCCCCTTCAGGCACAACAATGAGCAGTTCTTC
CASSPFRHNNEQFF
>TRBV4-2|TRBJ2-1|NA|NA
TGTGCCAGCAGCCAAGGTCTCCTAAATAGCAAGTTCTTC
CASSQGLLNSKFF
>TRBV10-1|TRBJ2-7|few|TRBD1
TGCGCCAGCCAACCGGGACAGAATAAAGGCGAGCAGTACTTC
CASQPGQNKGEQYF
>TRBV7-8|TRBJ1-1|NA|NA
TGTGCCAGCAGCCCCCAACTTGACACTGAAGCTTTCTTT
CASSPQLDTEAFF
>TRBV13|TRBJ1-3|NA|NA
TGTGCCAGCAGCTTAACCCAGGCTCCTTCTGGAAACACCATATATTTT
CASSLTQAPSGNTIYF
>TRBV9|TRBJ1-5|NA|TRBD1
TGTGCCAGCAGCGCGGGACAGGGTAGTCAGCCCCAGCATTTT
CASSAGQGSQPQHF
>TRBV11-2|TRBJ2-5|NA|NA
TGTGCCAGCAGCATTGGAGGGACAGCTCAAGAGACCCAGTACTTC
CASSIGGTAQETQYF
>TRBV6-5|TRBJ1-3|NA|NA
TGTGCCAGCAGGCAGGGTATTGACGGAAACACCATATATTTT
CASRQGIDGNTIYF
>TRBV12-3/TRBV12-4|TRBJ2-5|NA|NA
TGTGCCAGCAGTCGACTGGGGCCGGAGACCCAGTACTTC
CASSRLGPETQYF
>TRBV2|TRBJ1-5|NA|TRBD1
TGTGCCAGCAAAGGGGGCCCGGGGCAGCCCCAGCATTTT
CASKGGPGQPQHF
>TRBV7-8|TRBJ1-1|NA|NA
TGTGCCAGCAGCTTAGGTACAGGACGGCACACTGAAGCTTTCTTT
CASSLGTGRHTEAFF
>TRBV5-5|TRBJ1-4|NA|NA
TGTGCCAGCAGCCGATGGGCAGGGCACGAGAAACTGTTTTTT
CASSRWAGHEKLFF
>TRBV29-1|TRBJ2-1|NA|NA
TGCAGCGTAGGACTACTCGTGAATGAGCAGTTCTTC
CSVGLLVNEQFF
>TRBV23-1|TRBJ2-6|NA|NA
TGCGCCAGCAGTAAAGGACAGCTACGCAACAAGTCGGGCCAACGTCCGACTTTC
CASSKGQLRNKSGQRPTF
>TRBV30|TRBJ1-5|NA|TRBD1
TGTGCCTGCCACAGGGGCGGAGGTCGCAATCAGCCCCAGCATTTT
CACHRGGGRNQPQHF
>TRBV24-1|TRBJ1-6|NA|TRBD1
TGTGCCACCAGTGCTGACAGGGTCGGTTCACCCCTCCACTTT
CATSADRVGSPLHF
>TRBV6-1|TRBJ2-5|NA|TRBD2
TGTGCCAGCAGTGGCGGGACTAGCGGGAGTAGGGAGACCCAGTACTTC
CASSGGTSGSRETQYF
>TRBV6-5|TRBJ2-2|NA|TRBD1
TGTGCCAGCAGCCGGGACAGCACCGGGGAGCTGTTTTTT
CASSRDSTGELFF
>TRBV30|TRBJ1-6|NA|TRBD1
TGTGCCTGGTCCCGGGACAGTAATTCACCCCTCCACTTT
CAWSRDSNSPLHF
>TRBV5-5|TRBJ1-1|few|NA
TGTGCCAGCAGCTTGGATCAGACAGAAGCTTTCTTT
CASSLDQTEAFF
>TRBV6-5|TRBJ1-4|NA|TRBD1
TGTGCCAGCAGGGACAGGGGAACAACTAATGAAAAACTGTTTTTT
CASRDRGTTNEKLFF
>TRBV29-1|TRBJ2-7|NA|NA
TGCAGCGTTGACTATGCCTACGAGCAGTACTTC
CSVDYAYEQYF
>TRBV21-1|TRBJ1-2|NA|NA
TGTGCCAGCAGCGAGGCGACAGGGGCAAATGGCTACACCTTC
CASSEATGANGYTF
>TRBV27|TRBJ2-5|NA|NA
TGTGCCAGCAGCGCAACTACGGCGGGGACCCAGTACTTC
CASSATTAGTQYF
>TRBV5-4|TRBJ1-6|NA|NA
TGTGCCAGCAGCTTCTCCCGCGGACTCGGTAATTCACCCCTCCACTTT
CASSFSRGLGNSPLHF
>TRBV11-3|TRBJ1-2|NA|TRBD1
TGTGCCAGCAGCTCCGTGGGGACAGGCGAAATAAAGCGGGGCTACACCTTC
CASSSVGTGEIKRGYTF
>TRBV15|TRBJ2-3|NA|TRBD2
TGTGCCACCAGCAGAGATTTCGGACTAGCGGCGAGGAATACGCAGTATTTT
CATSRDFGLAARNTQYF
>TRBV10-3|TRBJ2-1|NA|TRBD2
TGTGCCATCAGTGTAGGCGAAGAAGGCGGACTAGCGGGACCCTACAATGAGCAGTTCTTC
CAISVGEEGGLAGPYNEQFF
>TRBV5-4|TRBJ2-7|NA|NA
TGTGCCAGCAGCTTGGATGGTTTGCGGGGTTCCTCCTACGAGCAGTACTTC
CASSLDGLRGSSYEQYF
>TRBV7-8|TRBJ2-3|NA|NA
TGTGCCAGCAGCCCGTGGGAGCGGGTGAACACAGATACGCAGTATTTT
CASSPWERVNTDTQYF
>TRBV7-9|TRBJ1-2|once|NA
TGTGCCAGCAGCCCCAGCGGGACCGCTTTTTATGGCTACACCTTC
CASSPSGTAFYGYTF
>TRBV12-3/TRBV12-4|TRBJ1-2|NA|NA
TGTGCCAGCAGCCTCACAGGGTTGAGTGGCTACACCTTC
CASSLTGLSGYTF
>TRBV11-2|TRBJ2-7|NA|TRBD2
TGTGCCAGCAGCAGACTTGCGGGGGCCTACGAGCAGTACTTC
CASSRLAGAYEQYF
>TRBV9|TRBJ1-1|NA|NA
TGTGCCAGCAGCGCGAACAGGGAGCGAGGCACTGAAGCTTTCTTT
CASSANRERGTEAFF
>TRBV9|TRBJ2-3|NA|NA
TGTGCCAGCAGCGTAGGGGGGCGGAGTACAGATACGCAGTATTTT
CASSVGGRSTDTQYF
>TRBV7-3|TRBJ2-7|NA|NA
TGTGCCAGCAGCTTATTACCAGGGGTCTCCTACGAGCAGTACTTC
CASSLLPGVSYEQYF
>TRBV11-2|TRBJ2-7|NA|NA
TGTGCCAGCAGCCGGGAATTTACAGGGAACGAGCAGTACTTC
CASSREFTGNEQYF
>TRBV5-1|TRBJ1-1|NA|NA
TGCGCCAGCAACCCGGGGATGAACACTGAAGCTTTCTTT
CASNPGMNTEAFF
>TRBV5-6|TRBJ2-7|once|NA
TGTGCCAGCAGCTTGCGGCCAGGGATCCACGAGCAGTACTTC
CASSLRPGIHEQYF
>TRBV6-5|TRBJ2-1|NA|TRBD1
TGTGCCAGCAGCCGGGACAGGGCTGGCAATGAGCAGTTCTTC
CASSRDRAGNEQFF
>TRBV4-1|TRBJ2-7|NA|NA
TGCGCCAGCAGCCAAGGAGCGGCATACGGCGCCTACGAGCAGTACTTC
CASSQGAAYGAYEQYF
>TRBV5-1|TRBJ1-2|NA|TRBD1
TGCGCCAGCAGCTTGGAGGGGGCACTCTATGGCTACACCTTC
CASSLEGALYGYTF
>TRBV4-1|TRBJ1-6|NA|TRBD1
TGCGCCAGCAGCCCGGACAGGATCGCACCCCTCCACTTT
CASSPDRIAPLHF
>TRBV28|TRBJ2-1|NA|NA
TGTGCCAGCAGTTCGCAGTCGTCCAATGAGCAGTTCTTC
CASSSQSSNEQFF
>TRBV9|TRBJ1-2|NA|NA
TGTGCCAGCAGCGTAGACATTAACTATGGCTACACCTTC
CASSVDINYGYTF
>TRBV5-6|TRBJ1-6|NA|TRBD1
TGTGCCAGCAGCCGTCGGACAGGACCGAATTCACCCCTCCACTTT
CASSRRTGPNSPLHF
>TRBV6-5|TRBJ1-4|NA|NA
TGTGCCAGCAGGCAAGACAGGTTTGAAAAACTGTTTTTT
CASRQDRFEKLFF
>TRBV5-1|TRBJ2-1|many|TRBD2
TGCGCCAGCAGCCCTAGTCCGCTAGCGGGAGGCCGCAATGAGCAGTTCTTC
CASSPSPLAGGRNEQFF
>TRBV6-1|TRBJ1-6|once|NA
TGTGCCAGCAGTGAACACACAGGGCTATCACCCCTCCACTTT
CASSEHTGLSPLHF